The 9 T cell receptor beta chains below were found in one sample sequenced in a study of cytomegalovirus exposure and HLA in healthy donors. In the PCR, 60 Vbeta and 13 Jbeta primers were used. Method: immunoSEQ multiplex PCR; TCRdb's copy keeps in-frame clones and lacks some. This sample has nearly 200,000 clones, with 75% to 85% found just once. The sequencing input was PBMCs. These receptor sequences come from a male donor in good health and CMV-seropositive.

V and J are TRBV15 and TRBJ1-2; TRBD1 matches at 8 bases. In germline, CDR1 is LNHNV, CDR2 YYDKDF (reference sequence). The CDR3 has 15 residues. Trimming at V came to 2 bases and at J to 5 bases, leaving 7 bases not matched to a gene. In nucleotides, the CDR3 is TGTGCCACCAGCAGACCCGGACAGGGTAAATATGGCTACACCTTC. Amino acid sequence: CATSRPGQGKYGYTF.

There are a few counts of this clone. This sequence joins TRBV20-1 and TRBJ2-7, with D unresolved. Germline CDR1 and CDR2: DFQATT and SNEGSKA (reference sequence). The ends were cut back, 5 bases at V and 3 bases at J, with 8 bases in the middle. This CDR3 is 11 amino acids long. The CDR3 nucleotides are TGCAGTGCTCCCACAAACTACGAGCAGTACTTC. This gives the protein CSAPTNYEQYF.

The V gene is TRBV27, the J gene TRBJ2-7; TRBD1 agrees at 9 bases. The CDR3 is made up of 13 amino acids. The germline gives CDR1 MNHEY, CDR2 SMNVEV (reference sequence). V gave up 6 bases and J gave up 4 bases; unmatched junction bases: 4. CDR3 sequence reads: CASSPGTGYEQYF. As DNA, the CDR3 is TGTGCCAGCAGCCCCGGGACAGGGTACGAGCAGTACTTC.

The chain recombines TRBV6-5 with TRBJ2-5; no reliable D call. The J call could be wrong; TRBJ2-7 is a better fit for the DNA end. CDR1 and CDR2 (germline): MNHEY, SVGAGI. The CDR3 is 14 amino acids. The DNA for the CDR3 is TGTGCCAGCAGTTACGCCTTAGCCAGCTACGAGCAGTACTTC. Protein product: CASSYALASYEQYF.

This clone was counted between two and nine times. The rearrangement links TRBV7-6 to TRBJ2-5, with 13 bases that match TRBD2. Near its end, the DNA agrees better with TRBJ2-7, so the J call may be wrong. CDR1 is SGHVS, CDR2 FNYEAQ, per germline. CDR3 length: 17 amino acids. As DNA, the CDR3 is TGTGCCAGCAGCACCGGGACTAGCGGGACGGTCTCCTACGAGCAGTACTTC. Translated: CASSTGTSGTVSYEQYF.

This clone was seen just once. CDR3 sequence reads: CASSDGQGRGYEQYF. The CDR3 DNA sequence: TGTGCCAGCTCTGACGGACAGGGCCGTGGTTACGAGCAGTACTTC. V is TRBV18 and J is TRBJ2-7; 8 nucleotides match TRBD1. The trim removed 6 bases at V and 4 bases at J, leaving 11 bases unmatched. CDR1 is KGHSH, CDR2 LQKENI, per germline. The CDR3 has 15 residues.

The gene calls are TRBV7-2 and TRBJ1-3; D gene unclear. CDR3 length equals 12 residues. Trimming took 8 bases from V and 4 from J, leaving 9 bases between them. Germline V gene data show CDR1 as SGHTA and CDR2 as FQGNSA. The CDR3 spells CASATHGNTIYF. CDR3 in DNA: TGTGCCAGCGCGACTCACGGAAACACCATATATTTT.

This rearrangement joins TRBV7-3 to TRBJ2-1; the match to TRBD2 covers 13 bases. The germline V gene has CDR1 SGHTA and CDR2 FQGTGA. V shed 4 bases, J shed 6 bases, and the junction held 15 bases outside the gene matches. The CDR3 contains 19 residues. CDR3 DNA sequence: TGTGCCAGCAGCTACCATTGGACTAGCGGGGGTCCCCGAACCAATGAGCAGTTCTTC. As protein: CASSYHWTSGGPRTNEQFF. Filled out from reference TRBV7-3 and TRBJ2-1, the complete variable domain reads GAGVSQTPSNKVTEKGKYVELRCDPISGHTALYWYRQSLGQGPEFLIYFQGTGAADDSGLPNDRFFAVRPEGSVSTLKIQRTERGDSAVYLCASSYHWTSGGPRTNEQFFGPGTRLTVL.

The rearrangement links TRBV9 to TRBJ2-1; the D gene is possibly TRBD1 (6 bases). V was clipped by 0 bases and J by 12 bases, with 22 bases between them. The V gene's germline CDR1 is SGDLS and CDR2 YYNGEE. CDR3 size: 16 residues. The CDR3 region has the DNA TGTGCCAGCAGCGTAGGGTGGGGGACAAGGGATATCGGGCAGTTCTTC. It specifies CASSVGWGTRDIGQFF.